This TCR beta chain is from a study of Ad26.COV2.S vaccination and SARS-CoV-2 variants. Trimming took 10 bases from V and 4 from J, leaving 13 bases between them. Germline V lookup: CDR1 SEHNR, CDR2 FQNEAQ (reference sequence). The CDR3 is 12 amino acids. Sample treatment: about 20 received Ad26.COV2.S at low or high dose, single or two shots; several received placebo; per-sample allocation not given. It was on day 63 after the first vaccine or placebo injection that samples were taken. Clones were sequenced by immunoSEQ multiplex PCR, and TCRdb holds only the in-frame ones, with some missing. The sample gives approximately 410,000 clones, about 92% of which show up once; about 1.7% is in the top ten.

This clonotype was obtained from a person between 18 and 65 years old who received the Ad26.COV2.S COVID-19 vaccine or a placebo. Sequencing used peripheral blood, obtained in a trial of Ad26.COV2.S vaccine versus placebo. This chain uses TRBV7-9 with TRBJ1-2; D is unresolved. The CDR3 region has the DNA TGTGCCATACAGACGCTACCCTATGGCTACACCTTC. This codes for CAIQTLPYGYTF.